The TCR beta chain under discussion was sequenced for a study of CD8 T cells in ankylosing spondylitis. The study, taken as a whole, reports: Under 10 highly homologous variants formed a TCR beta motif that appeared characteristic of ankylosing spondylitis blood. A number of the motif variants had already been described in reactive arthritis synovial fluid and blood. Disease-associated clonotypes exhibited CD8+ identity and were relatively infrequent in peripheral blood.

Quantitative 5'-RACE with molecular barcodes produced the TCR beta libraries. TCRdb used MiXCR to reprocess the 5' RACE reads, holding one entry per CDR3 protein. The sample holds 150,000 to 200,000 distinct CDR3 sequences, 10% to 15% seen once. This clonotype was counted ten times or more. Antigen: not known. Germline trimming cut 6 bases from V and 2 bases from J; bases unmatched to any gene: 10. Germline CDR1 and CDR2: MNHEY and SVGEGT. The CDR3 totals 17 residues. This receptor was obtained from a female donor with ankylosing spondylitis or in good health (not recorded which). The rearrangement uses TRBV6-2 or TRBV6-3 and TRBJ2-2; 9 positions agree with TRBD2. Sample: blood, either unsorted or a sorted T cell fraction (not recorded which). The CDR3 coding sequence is TGTGCCAGCAGACTACAAGGACTAGCGAAAAACACCGGGGAGCTGTTTTTT. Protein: CASRLQGLAKNTGELFF.